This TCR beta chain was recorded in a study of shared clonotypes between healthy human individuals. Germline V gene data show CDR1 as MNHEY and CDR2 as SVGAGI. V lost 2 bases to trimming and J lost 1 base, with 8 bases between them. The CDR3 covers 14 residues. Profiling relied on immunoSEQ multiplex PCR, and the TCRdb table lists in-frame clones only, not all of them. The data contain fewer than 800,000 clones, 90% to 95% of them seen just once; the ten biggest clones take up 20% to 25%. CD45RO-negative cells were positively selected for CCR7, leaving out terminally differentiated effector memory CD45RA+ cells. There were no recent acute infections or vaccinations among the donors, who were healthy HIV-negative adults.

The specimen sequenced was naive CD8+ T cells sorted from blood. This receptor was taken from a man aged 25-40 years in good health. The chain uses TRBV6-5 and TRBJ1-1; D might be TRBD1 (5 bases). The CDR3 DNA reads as TGTGCCAGCAGTTACGGGGGGACGAACACTGAAGCTTTCTTT. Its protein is CASSYGGTNTEAFF.